A selection of T cell receptor beta chains follows, all from one sample in a study of CD8+CD57+ T cells in acquired aplastic anemia. TCRdb re-called the reads through MiXCR, storing one row per CDR3 protein. The sample includes some 170,000 distinct CDR3 sequences, 70% to 80% seen only once; the top ten take 45% to 60%. Sequenced input: sorted CD4+, CD8+, or CD8+CD57+ T cells (not recorded which) from PBMCs. The origin of the receptors is a human donor with aplastic anemia. CDR3s include the opening cysteine and the closing phenylalanine or tryptophan. The D gene is left open where the match is weak. The listing skips clone size in some rows; elsewhere it reads once, few, many or a size class.

abundance: -; j_gene: TRBJ2-3; d_gene: TRBD2; v_gene: TRBV7-2; CDR3aa: CASSVSGRGTDTQYF; CDR3nt: TGTGCCAGCAGCGTTAGCGGGAGAGGCACAGATACGCAGTATTTT
abundance: -; j_gene: TRBJ2-3; d_gene: -; v_gene: TRBV2; CDR3aa: CASSEVGTSTDTQYF; CDR3nt: TGTGCCAGCAGTGAAGTCGGGACTAGCACAGATACGCAGTATTTT
abundance: many; j_gene: TRBJ2-5; d_gene: TRBD2; v_gene: TRBV12-3/TRBV12-4; CDR3aa: CASSSVGSGVIEETQYF; CDR3nt: TGTGCCAGCAGCTCCGTCGGTAGCGGGGTCATAGAAGAGACCCAGTACTTC
abundance: -; j_gene: TRBJ1-2; d_gene: TRBD1; v_gene: TRBV7-3; CDR3aa: CASSWDRGDGYTF; CDR3nt: TGTGCCAGCAGCTGGGACAGGGGCGATGGCTACACCTTC
abundance: few; j_gene: TRBJ2-7; d_gene: -; v_gene: TRBV20-1; CDR3aa: CSARVPRGRNEQYF; CDR3nt: TGCAGTGCTAGGGTCCCCAGGGGCCGGAACGAGCAGTACTTC
abundance: few; j_gene: TRBJ1-1; d_gene: -; v_gene: TRBV18; CDR3aa: CASSPRVPGDTEAFF; CDR3nt: TGTGCCAGCTCACCCCGGGTCCCTGGGGACACTGAAGCTTTCTTT
abundance: -; j_gene: TRBJ1-6; d_gene: -; v_gene: TRBV7-3; CDR3aa: CASSLGYQSPLHF; CDR3nt: TGTGCCAGCAGCTTAGGATACCAGTCACCCCTCCACTTT
abundance: -; j_gene: TRBJ2-2; d_gene: -; v_gene: TRBV2; CDR3aa: CASSETGAGELFF; CDR3nt: TGTGCCAGCAGTGAAACTGGCGCCGGGGAGCTGTTTTTT
abundance: -; j_gene: TRBJ2-1; d_gene: -; v_gene: TRBV2; CDR3aa: CASSEMVGQFF; CDR3nt: TGTGCCAGCAGTGAAATGGTAGGGCAGTTCTTC
abundance: -; j_gene: TRBJ2-3; d_gene: -; v_gene: TRBV15; CDR3aa: CATSRVSGGTDTQYF; CDR3nt: TGTGCCACCAGCAGAGTTTCAGGGGGCACAGATACGCAGTATTTT
abundance: -; j_gene: TRBJ2-7; d_gene: -; v_gene: TRBV7-9; CDR3aa: CASQPGQGYEQYF; CDR3nt: TGTGCGTCCCAGCCGGGACAAGGCTACGAGCAGTACTTC
abundance: -; j_gene: TRBJ2-2; d_gene: -; v_gene: TRBV24-1; CDR3aa: CATSDPARTGELFF; CDR3nt: TGTGCCACCAGTGATCCAGCCCGAACCGGGGAGCTGTTTTTT
abundance: -; j_gene: TRBJ2-1; d_gene: -; v_gene: TRBV7-2; CDR3aa: CASSPFQVPGEQFF; CDR3nt: TGTGCCAGCAGCCCCTTTCAGGTCCCAGGTGAGCAGTTCTTC
abundance: -; j_gene: TRBJ1-2; d_gene: -; v_gene: TRBV29-1; CDR3aa: CSVYDGDYGYTF; CDR3nt: TGCAGCGTCTATGACGGGGACTATGGCTACACCTTC
abundance: -; j_gene: TRBJ2-7; d_gene: -; v_gene: TRBV7-9; CDR3aa: CASSLIEDHEQYF; CDR3nt: TGTGCCAGCAGCTTAATTGAAGACCACGAGCAGTACTTC
abundance: few; j_gene: TRBJ1-2; d_gene: -; v_gene: TRBV19; CDR3aa: CASSIVSGGYTF; CDR3nt: TGTGCCAGTAGTATAGTGTCCGGTGGCTACACCTTC
abundance: -; j_gene: TRBJ1-2; d_gene: TRBD1; v_gene: TRBV6-5; CDR3aa: CASSFGTGVYGYTF; CDR3nt: TGTGCCAGCAGTTTCGGGACAGGGGTATATGGCTACACCTTC
abundance: once; j_gene: TRBJ2-6; d_gene: TRBD1; v_gene: TRBV6-4; CDR3aa: CASRDRDSSGANVLTF; CDR3nt: TGTGCCAGCAGGGACAGGGACAGCTCTGGGGCCAACGTCCTGACTTTC
abundance: -; j_gene: TRBJ2-5; d_gene: -; v_gene: TRBV19; CDR3aa: CASSISSRYGETQYF; CDR3nt: TGTGCCAGTAGTATCTCATCTCGTTACGGGGAGACCCAGTACTTC
abundance: -; j_gene: TRBJ1-1; d_gene: TRBD1; v_gene: TRBV9; CDR3aa: CASSNPDRSTEAFF; CDR3nt: TGTGCCAGCAGCAACCCGGACAGGAGCACTGAAGCTTTCTTT
abundance: -; j_gene: TRBJ2-1; d_gene: TRBD1; v_gene: TRBV5-1; CDR3aa: CASSSDYRGQIQFF; CDR3nt: TGCGCCAGCAGCTCAGATTACAGGGGGCAGATTCAGTTCTTC
abundance: few; j_gene: TRBJ1-2; d_gene: -; v_gene: TRBV25-1; CDR3aa: CASSSDGNYGYTF; CDR3nt: TGTGCCAGCAGTAGCGACGGAAACTATGGCTACACCTTC
abundance: few; j_gene: TRBJ2-1; d_gene: TRBD2; v_gene: TRBV29-1; CDR3aa: CSVWTSGGYEQFF; CDR3nt: TGCAGCGTGTGGACTAGCGGGGGGTACGAGCAGTTCTTC
abundance: once; j_gene: TRBJ2-7; d_gene: TRBD2; v_gene: TRBV7-2; CDR3aa: CASSQLAGGNVDEQYF; CDR3nt: TGTGCCAGCAGCCAACTAGCGGGAGGTAACGTAGACGAGCAGTACTTC
abundance: -; j_gene: TRBJ2-3; d_gene: TRBD1; v_gene: TRBV9; CDR3aa: CASSLTGDKTDTQYF; CDR3nt: TGTGCCAGCAGCTTGACAGGGGATAAAACAGATACGCAGTATTTT
abundance: -; j_gene: TRBJ1-1; d_gene: -; v_gene: TRBV11-2; CDR3aa: CASAPGTEAFF; CDR3nt: TGTGCCAGCGCCCCCGGGACTGAAGCTTTCTTT
abundance: once; j_gene: TRBJ1-1; d_gene: -; v_gene: TRBV25-1; CDR3aa: CASSEHSMNTEAFF; CDR3nt: TGTGCCAGCAGTGAGCACAGCATGAACACTGAAGCTTTCTTT
abundance: -; j_gene: TRBJ1-6; d_gene: -; v_gene: TRBV15; CDR3aa: CATSRGLSYNSPLHF; CDR3nt: TGTGCCACCAGCAGAGGGTTGTCCTATAATTCACCCCTCCACTTT
abundance: -; j_gene: TRBJ2-7; d_gene: -; v_gene: TRBV7-9; CDR3aa: CASLTSSYEQYF; CDR3nt: TGTGCCAGTTTGACAAGCTCCTACGAGCAGTACTTC
abundance: -; j_gene: TRBJ2-3; d_gene: -; v_gene: TRBV6-4; CDR3aa: CASGPTFTDTQYF; CDR3nt: TGTGCCAGCGGCCCGACTTTCACAGATACGCAGTATTTT
abundance: -; j_gene: TRBJ2-3; d_gene: -; v_gene: TRBV7-2; CDR3aa: CASSLGARPTDTQYF; CDR3nt: TGTGCCAGCAGCTTAGGAGCGCGGCCCACAGATACGCAGTATTTT
abundance: few; j_gene: TRBJ1-5; d_gene: -; v_gene: TRBV19; CDR3aa: CASSIQGNHQPQHF; CDR3nt: TGTGCCAGTAGTATACAGGGGAACCATCAGCCCCAGCATTTT
abundance: -; j_gene: TRBJ1-1; d_gene: TRBD1; v_gene: TRBV29-1; CDR3aa: CSGGQGNTEAFF; CDR3nt: TGCAGCGGGGGACAGGGAAACACTGAAGCTTTCTTT
abundance: -; j_gene: TRBJ2-2; d_gene: TRBD1; v_gene: TRBV2; CDR3aa: CASSDRDVSPELFF; CDR3nt: TGTGCCAGTTCGGACAGGGATGTTTCCCCGGAGCTGTTTTTT
abundance: -; j_gene: TRBJ2-5; d_gene: TRBD2; v_gene: TRBV5-1; CDR3aa: CASSLSSGGASETQYF; CDR3nt: TGCGCCAGCAGCTTGTCTAGCGGGGGGGCCTCAGAGACCCAGTACTTC
abundance: -; j_gene: TRBJ1-2; d_gene: -; v_gene: TRBV2; CDR3aa: CASSDRWQIYGYTF; CDR3nt: TGTGCCAGCAGTGATCGGTGGCAGATCTATGGCTACACCTTC
abundance: -; j_gene: TRBJ1-1; d_gene: -; v_gene: TRBV5-1; CDR3aa: CASSLTVQAVNTEAFF; CDR3nt: TGCGCCAGCAGCCTGACCGTTCAGGCGGTGAACACTGAAGCTTTCTTT
abundance: few; j_gene: TRBJ2-7; d_gene: TRBD1; v_gene: TRBV7-8; CDR3aa: CASSLEQGVSYEQYF; CDR3nt: TGTGCCAGCAGCTTAGAACAGGGGGTGTCCTACGAGCAGTACTTC
abundance: few; j_gene: TRBJ1-6; d_gene: TRBD1; v_gene: TRBV3-1; CDR3aa: CASSGRDRGDPYNSPLHF; CDR3nt: TGTGCCAGCAGCGGCCGGGACAGGGGAGACCCCTATAATTCACCCCTCCACTTT
abundance: -; j_gene: TRBJ2-7; d_gene: -; v_gene: TRBV19; CDR3aa: CASSPGSSYEQYF; CDR3nt: TGTGCCAGTAGTCCCGGAAGCTCCTACGAGCAGTACTTC
abundance: medium-sized; j_gene: TRBJ2-1; d_gene: TRBD2; v_gene: TRBV14; CDR3aa: CASSQESWTSGLNNEQFF; CDR3nt: TGTGCCAGCAGCCAAGAATCATGGACTAGCGGCCTAAACAATGAGCAGTTCTTC
abundance: -; j_gene: TRBJ2-3; d_gene: TRBD1; v_gene: TRBV19; CDR3aa: CASSMGTVLATDTQYF; CDR3nt: TGTGCCAGTAGTATGGGGACAGTCTTAGCCACAGATACGCAGTATTTT
abundance: -; j_gene: TRBJ1-1; d_gene: TRBD1; v_gene: TRBV12-3/TRBV12-4; CDR3aa: CASSGQGPAFF; CDR3nt: TGTGCCAGCAGTGGACAGGGCCCGGCTTTCTTT
abundance: -; j_gene: TRBJ1-1; d_gene: -; v_gene: TRBV7-9; CDR3aa: CASRKWVNTEAFF; CDR3nt: TGTGCCAGCAGAAAGTGGGTGAACACTGAAGCTTTCTTT
abundance: -; j_gene: TRBJ1-5; d_gene: -; v_gene: TRBV2; CDR3aa: CASSSDPVGDQPQHF; CDR3nt: TGTGCCAGCAGTTCTGACCCAGTCGGGGATCAGCCCCAGCATTTT
abundance: -; j_gene: TRBJ1-2; d_gene: TRBD1; v_gene: TRBV5-1; CDR3aa: CASSLEGTGGENGYTF; CDR3nt: TGCGCCAGCAGCTTGGAAGGGACAGGGGGCGAAAATGGCTACACCTTC
abundance: -; j_gene: TRBJ2-1; d_gene: -; v_gene: TRBV9; CDR3aa: CASSVTGGDEQFF; CDR3nt: TGTGCCAGCAGCGTAACAGGAGGGGATGAGCAGTTCTTC
abundance: many; j_gene: TRBJ1-1; d_gene: -; v_gene: TRBV4-1; CDR3aa: CASRDVLNTEAFF; CDR3nt: TGCGCCAGCAGGGACGTCCTAAACACTGAAGCTTTCTTT
abundance: -; j_gene: TRBJ2-1; d_gene: TRBD2; v_gene: TRBV11-2; CDR3aa: CASSSGLAGGNEQFF; CDR3nt: TGTGCCAGCAGCTCTGGACTAGCGGGGGGGAATGAGCAGTTCTTC
abundance: -; j_gene: TRBJ2-4; d_gene: -; v_gene: TRBV6-1; CDR3aa: CASSGLGKNIQYF; CDR3nt: TGTGCCAGCAGTGGGTTGGGGAAAAACATTCAGTACTTC
abundance: -; j_gene: TRBJ1-5; d_gene: -; v_gene: TRBV12-3/TRBV12-4; CDR3aa: CTSSLRTDSNQPQHF; CDR3nt: TGTACCAGCAGCCTTCGGACAGATAGCAATCAGCCCCAGCATTTT
abundance: -; j_gene: TRBJ2-2; d_gene: -; v_gene: TRBV9; CDR3aa: CASSVARDHRNTGELFF; CDR3nt: TGTGCCAGCAGCGTAGCACGGGACCACCGGAACACCGGGGAGCTGTTTTTT
abundance: -; j_gene: TRBJ1-1; d_gene: -; v_gene: TRBV7-9; CDR3aa: CASSRGGSTEAFF; CDR3nt: TGTGCCAGCAGCCGGGGGGGGAGCACTGAAGCTTTCTTT
abundance: once; j_gene: TRBJ2-7; d_gene: -; v_gene: TRBV19; CDR3aa: CASSEQVSSYEQYF; CDR3nt: TGTGCCAGTAGTGAACAGGTTAGCTCCTACGAGCAGTACTTC
abundance: -; j_gene: TRBJ1-5; d_gene: -; v_gene: TRBV10-3; CDR3aa: CATNPGDSNQPQHF; CDR3nt: TGTGCCACCAACCCCGGGGATAGCAATCAGCCCCAGCATTTT